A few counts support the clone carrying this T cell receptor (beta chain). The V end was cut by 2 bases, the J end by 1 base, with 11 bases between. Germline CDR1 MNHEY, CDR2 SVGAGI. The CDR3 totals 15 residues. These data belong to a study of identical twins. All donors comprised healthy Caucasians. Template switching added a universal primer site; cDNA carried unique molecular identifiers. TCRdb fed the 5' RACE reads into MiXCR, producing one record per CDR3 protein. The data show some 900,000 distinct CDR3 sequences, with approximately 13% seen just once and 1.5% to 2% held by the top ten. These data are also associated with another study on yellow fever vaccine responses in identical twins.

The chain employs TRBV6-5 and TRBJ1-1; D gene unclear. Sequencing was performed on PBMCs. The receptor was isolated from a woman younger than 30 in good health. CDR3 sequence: CASSYSWTANTEAFF. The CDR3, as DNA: TGTGCCAGCAGTTACAGTTGGACTGCGAACACTGAAGCTTTCTTT.